The 17 T cell receptor beta chains in this list originate from one sample, sequenced in a study of CD8 T cells in ankylosing spondylitis. TCRdb recomputed calls from the 5' RACE reads with MiXCR, one row per CDR3 protein. The sample lists 250,000 or so distinct CDR3 sequences; approximately 24% were seen once. Source material: blood, either unsorted or a sorted T cell fraction (not recorded which). The receptors here all came from a male donor with ankylosing spondylitis or in good health (not recorded which).

This clonotype was observed many times. The rearrangement links TRBV20-1 to TRBJ2-3, with D perhaps TRBD2 (5 bases). V was shortened by 6 bases and J by 5 bases, with 15 bases between the two germline ends. Looked up from germline, CDR1 is DFQATT and CDR2 is SNEGSKA (reference sequence). The CDR3 runs to 13 residues. For the CDR3, the DNA is TGCAGTGCCCTTAGCGTTCCGTTAGATACGCAGTATTTT. It codes for CSALSVPLDTQYF.

This clonotype was seen at least ten times. The V call is TRBV10-3, the J call TRBJ2-2; 12 nucleotides line up with TRBD2. The trim removed 5 bases at V and 6 bases at J, leaving 7 bases unmatched. The germline V gene encodes CDR1 ENHRY and CDR2 SYGVKD. The CDR3 runs 16 residues. The CDR3 DNA sequence: TGTGCCATCAGTCCCCTAGCTAGCGGGGGGGCCGGGGAGCTGTTTTTT. As protein: CAISPLASGGAGELFF.

This chain links TRBV9 with TRBJ2-5; D not certain. Trimming cost V 4 bases and J 3 bases, with 10 bases left between them. This CDR3 is built from 13 residues. Germline CDR1 is SGDLS and CDR2 is YYNGEE. CDR3 DNA: TGTGCCAGCAGCCCCAACCCCGAAGAGACCCAGTACTTC. It is translated as CASSPNPEETQYF.

The rearrangement links TRBV28 to TRBJ2-5; 8 bases match TRBD1. Germline assignment: CDR1 MDHEN and CDR2 SYDVKM. J was trimmed by 4 bases and V by 3 bases; bases with no gene match: 16. This CDR3 spans 18 amino acids. The chain's CDR3 is CASSLGGRGRPKSETQYF. As DNA, the CDR3 is TGTGCCAGCAGTTTGGGGGGCAGGGGGCGCCCGAAGTCAGAGACCCAGTACTTC.

This clonotype was detected only a few times. CDR3 sequence reads: CAIRRGQDYGYTF. The CDR3 DNA is TGTGCCATCAGACGCGGGCAGGACTATGGCTACACCTTC. The chain has TRBV10-3 and TRBJ1-2; D is unresolved. The V and J ends lost 6 bases and 3 bases respectively, with 11 bases between them. CDR3 size: 13 residues. Per the germline V gene, CDR1 is ENHRY and CDR2 is SYGVKD.

This clonotype was recorded at least ten times. The gene calls are TRBV5-1 and TRBJ1-4; D unresolved. From germline, CDR1 is SGHRS and CDR2 YFSETQ. The CDR3 consists of 14 residues. The V end lost 1 base, the J end lost 5 bases, and 9 bases lay between the germline ends. In DNA, the CDR3 is TGCGCCAGCAGCTTGACAACGTCGAATGAAAAACTGTTTTTT. Protein product: CASSLTTSNEKLFF.

This clonotype turned up a few times. The chain joins TRBV12-3 or TRBV12-4 to TRBJ1-5; D is possibly TRBD1 (5 bases). The CDR3 extends over 14 amino acids. V was clipped by 8 bases and J by 3 bases, with 14 bases between them. In DNA, the CDR3 is TGTGCCAGCGGGCGAAAAGGGGACAATCAGCCCCAGCATTTT. As protein: CASGRKGDNQPQHF.

The rearrangement joins TRBV19 to TRBJ2-6; tentative D call: TRBD1 (6 bases). Trimming removed 6 bases from V and 2 bases from J, with 20 bases in between. CDR3 length: 18 amino acids. Per the germline V gene, CDR1 is LNHDA and CDR2 is SQIVND (reference sequence). CDR3 loop: CASSNWAGEHPGANVLTF. The CDR3 coding sequence is TGTGCCAGTAGCAATTGGGCAGGGGAACATCCTGGGGCCAACGTCCTGACTTTC.

The gene calls are TRBV7-9 and TRBJ2-1, with TRBD2 identical over 13 bases. The CDR3 contains 16 residues. The trim removed 2 bases at V and 7 bases at J, leaving 5 bases unmatched. From germline, CDR1 is SEHNR and CDR2 FQNEAQ (reference sequence). As DNA, the CDR3 is TGTGCCAGCAGCTTATTTGGGACTAGCGGGGTAAATGAGCAGTTCTTC. Translated, it gives CASSLFGTSGVNEQFF.

This clonotype appeared many times. The CDR3 nucleotides read TGTGCCAGCAGCTTAACATGGCGGACAGGGCACCAAGAGACCCAGTACTTC. This encodes CASSLTWRTGHQETQYF. The chain couples TRBV7-9 to TRBJ2-5, with 8 bases that match TRBD1. The CDR3 sequence is 17 residues long. Germline-derived CDR1 and CDR2 are SEHNR and FQNEAQ (reference sequence). V shed 2 bases, J shed 0 bases, and the junction held 8 bases outside the gene matches.

There are many counts of this clonotype. This rearrangement joins TRBV7-7 to TRBJ2-3; D unresolved. Trimming removed 2 bases at V and 2 bases at J, with 8 bases between. The CDR3 is 14 residues long. Germline loops: CDR1 SSHAT, CDR2 FNYEAQ (reference sequence). CDR3 residues: CASSLLQPTDTQYF. The CDR3 DNA reads TGTGCCAGCAGCTTATTACAGCCCACAGATACGCAGTATTTT.

The chain is built from TRBV6-4 and TRBJ2-2; 11 positions match TRBD2. This CDR3 region has 15 residues. Germline V gene lookup returns CDR1 MRHNA and CDR2 SNTAGT. V gave up 7 bases and J gave up 4 bases; unmatched junction bases: 5. The CDR3 DNA is TGTGCCAGCACTCGACTAGCGGGGTTCACCGGGGAGCTGTTTTTT. This codes for CASTRLAGFTGELFF.

This clonotype was seen many times. This chain links TRBV12-3 or TRBV12-4 with TRBJ1-5; D ambiguous. The CDR3 loop spans 15 amino acids. With 7 bases removed from V and 2 bases from J, the gap between germline ends came to 15 bases. CDR3 in DNA: TGTGCCAGCACGGGAATCGGGTTCCGCAATCAGCCCCAGCATTTT. This gives the protein CASTGIGFRNQPQHF.

The V and J genes are TRBV24-1 and TRBJ2-2, with D possibly TRBD1 on 5 matching bases. CDR3 length: 15 residues. CDR1 and CDR2 from the germline V gene are KGHDR and SFDVKD. With 1 base removed from V and 3 bases from J, the gap between germline ends came to 8 bases. The DNA of the CDR3 is TGTGCCACCAGTGATTTACCCAGGGACACCGGGGAGCTGTTTTTT. This gives the protein CATSDLPRDTGELFF.

The chain links TRBV5-1 to TRBJ2-1; no clear D. Germline CDR1 is SGHRS and CDR2 is YFSETQ. The CDR3 length is 13 residues. Trimming removed 1 base at V and 8 bases at J, with 10 bases between. Here the CDR3 DNA reads TGCGCCAGCAGCTTGTTTGTTCTTGATGAGCAGTTCTTC. Translated, it gives CASSLFVLDEQFF.

The rearrangement joins TRBV20-1 to TRBJ2-3, with D perhaps given as TRBD1 or TRBD2 (5 bases each). V lost 0 bases and J lost 2, with 12 bases in between. From germline, CDR1 is DFQATT and CDR2 SNEGSKA (reference sequence). The CDR3 has 15 amino acids. The chain's CDR3 is CSARDPGPSTDTQYF. Written as DNA, the CDR3 is TGCAGTGCTAGAGACCCGGGGCCCTCCACAGATACGCAGTATTTT.

This chain connects TRBV15 to TRBJ2-1; TRBD1 aligns across 8 bases. Germline loops: CDR1 LNHNV, CDR2 YYDKDF (reference sequence). There are 14 residues in the CDR3. With V trimmed by 4 bases and J by 8 bases, 7 bases remained unmatched. Written as DNA, the CDR3 is TGTGCCACCAGCATAAGGACAGGGACCTATGAGCAGTTCTTC. Its translation is CATSIRTGTYEQFF.